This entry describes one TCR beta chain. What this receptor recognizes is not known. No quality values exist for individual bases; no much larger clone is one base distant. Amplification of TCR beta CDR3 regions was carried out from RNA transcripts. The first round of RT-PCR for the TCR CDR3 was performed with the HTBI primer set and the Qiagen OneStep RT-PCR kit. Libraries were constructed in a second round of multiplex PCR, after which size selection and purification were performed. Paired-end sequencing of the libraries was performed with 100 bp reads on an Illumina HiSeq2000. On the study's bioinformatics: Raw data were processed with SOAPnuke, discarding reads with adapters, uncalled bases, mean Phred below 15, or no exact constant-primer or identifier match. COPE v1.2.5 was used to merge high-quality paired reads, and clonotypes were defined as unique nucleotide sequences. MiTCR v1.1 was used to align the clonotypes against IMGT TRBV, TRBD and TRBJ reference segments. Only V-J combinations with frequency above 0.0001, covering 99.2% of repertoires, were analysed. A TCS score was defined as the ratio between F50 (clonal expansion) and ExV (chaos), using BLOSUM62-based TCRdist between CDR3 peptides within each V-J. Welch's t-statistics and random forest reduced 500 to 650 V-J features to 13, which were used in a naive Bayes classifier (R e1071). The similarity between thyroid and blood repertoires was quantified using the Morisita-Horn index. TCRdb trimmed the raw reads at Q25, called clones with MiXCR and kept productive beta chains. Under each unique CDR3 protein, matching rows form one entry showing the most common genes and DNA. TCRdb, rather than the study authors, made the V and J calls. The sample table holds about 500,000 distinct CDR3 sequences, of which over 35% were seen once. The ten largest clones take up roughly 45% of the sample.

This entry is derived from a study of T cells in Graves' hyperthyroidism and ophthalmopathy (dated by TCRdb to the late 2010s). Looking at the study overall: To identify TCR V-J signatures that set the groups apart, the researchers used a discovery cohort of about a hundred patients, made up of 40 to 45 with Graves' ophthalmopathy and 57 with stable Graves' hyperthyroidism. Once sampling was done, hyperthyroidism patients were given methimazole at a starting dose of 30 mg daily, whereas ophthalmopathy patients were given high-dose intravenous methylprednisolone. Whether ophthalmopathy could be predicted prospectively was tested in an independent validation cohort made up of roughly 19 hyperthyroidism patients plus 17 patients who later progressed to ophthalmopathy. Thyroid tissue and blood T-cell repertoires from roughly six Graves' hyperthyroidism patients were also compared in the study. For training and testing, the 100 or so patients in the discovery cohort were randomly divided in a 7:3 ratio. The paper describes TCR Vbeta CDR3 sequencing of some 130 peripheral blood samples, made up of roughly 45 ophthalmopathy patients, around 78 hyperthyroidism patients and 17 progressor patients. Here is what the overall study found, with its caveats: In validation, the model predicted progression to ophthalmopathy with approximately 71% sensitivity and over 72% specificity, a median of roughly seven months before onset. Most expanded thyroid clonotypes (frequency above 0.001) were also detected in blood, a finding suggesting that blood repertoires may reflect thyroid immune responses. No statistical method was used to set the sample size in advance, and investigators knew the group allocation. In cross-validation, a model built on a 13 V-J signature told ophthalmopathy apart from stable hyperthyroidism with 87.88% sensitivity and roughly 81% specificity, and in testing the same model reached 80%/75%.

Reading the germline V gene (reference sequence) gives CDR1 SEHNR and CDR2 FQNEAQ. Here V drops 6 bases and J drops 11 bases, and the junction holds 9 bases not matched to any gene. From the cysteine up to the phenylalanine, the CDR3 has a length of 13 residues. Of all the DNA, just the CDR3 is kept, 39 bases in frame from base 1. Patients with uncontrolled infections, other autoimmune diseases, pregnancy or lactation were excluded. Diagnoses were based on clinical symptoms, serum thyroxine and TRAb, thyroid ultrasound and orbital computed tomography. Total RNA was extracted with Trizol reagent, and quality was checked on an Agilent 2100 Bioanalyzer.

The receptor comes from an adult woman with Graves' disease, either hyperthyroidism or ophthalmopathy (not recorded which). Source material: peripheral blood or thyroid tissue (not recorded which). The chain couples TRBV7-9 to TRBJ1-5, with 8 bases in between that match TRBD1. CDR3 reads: CASRPVQGETQHF. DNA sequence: TGTGCCAGCAGACCGGTACAGGGGGAGACCCAGCATTTT.